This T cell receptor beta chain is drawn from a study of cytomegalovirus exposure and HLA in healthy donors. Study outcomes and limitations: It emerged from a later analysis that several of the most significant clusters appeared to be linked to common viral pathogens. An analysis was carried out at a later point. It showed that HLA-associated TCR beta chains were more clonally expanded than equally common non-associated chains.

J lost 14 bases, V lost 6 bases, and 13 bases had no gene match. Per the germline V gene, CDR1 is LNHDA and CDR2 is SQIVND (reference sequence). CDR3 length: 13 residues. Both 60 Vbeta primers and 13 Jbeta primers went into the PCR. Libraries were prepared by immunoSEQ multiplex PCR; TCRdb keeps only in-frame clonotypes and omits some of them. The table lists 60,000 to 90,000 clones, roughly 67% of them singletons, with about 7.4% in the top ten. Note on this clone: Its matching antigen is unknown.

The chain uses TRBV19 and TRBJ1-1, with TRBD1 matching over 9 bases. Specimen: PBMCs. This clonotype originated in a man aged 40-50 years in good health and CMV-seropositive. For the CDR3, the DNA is TGTGCCAGTAGGCCGACAGGGGGAGGCGGGTGCTTCTTT. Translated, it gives CASRPTGGGGCFF.